This T cell receptor beta chain was captured in a study of identical twins. This clonotype was seen a few times. Its antigen remains unidentified. TCRdb re-called the 5' RACE reads with MiXCR, one entry per CDR3 protein. The sample holds hundreds of thousands of distinct CDR3 sequences; 7.1% are singletons and the top ten take around 1.6%. Germline CDR1 SGHRS, CDR2 YFSETQ. V was clipped by 0 bases and J by 1 base; unmatched bases: 8. CDR3 length: 18 residues. Study-level points and caveats: Sequences that were out-of-frame, alpha and twin-shared displayed an excess of low generation probability.

The data also belong to a second study, concerning yellow fever vaccine responses in identical twins. From that paper: Convergence reportedly seemed to mark part of the twins' vaccine T cell response, with personalization marking the rest.

The clonotype comes from a woman between 18 and 29 years old in good health. The chain couples TRBV5-1 to TRBJ2-3; the match to TRBD2 covers 10 bases. The sample comprised PBMCs. The CDR3 sequence: CASSLATPAGGRTDTQYF. CDR3 nucleotides: TGCGCCAGCAGCTTGGCCACCCCAGCGGGGGGGCGCACAGATACGCAGTATTTT.